This TCR beta chain was recovered during a study of monozygotic twins with inflammatory bowel disease. General study findings and limits: In the analysis, different T cell subtypes could not be told apart. IBD-affected twins scored below their healthy co-twins in TCRbeta diversity (inverse Simpson). Twin pairs that were concordant did not differ from discordant pairs in repertoire similarity, possibly from limited power.

In germline, CDR1 is KGHSH, CDR2 LQKENI. This CDR3 is built from 15 residues. Points on this clonotype: Its antigen remains unidentified.

TCRdb derives one entry per CDR3 protein from the 5' RACE reads, leaving out DNA. The sample spans around 450,000 distinct CDR3 sequences; the ten largest clones claim 2% to 2.5%. The TCR was taken from a human donor with ulcerative colitis or Crohn's disease, or a healthy co-twin of an affected twin (not recorded which). This chain uses TRBV18 with TRBJ2-7; with no DNA, the TCRdb D assignment of TRBD1 cannot be verified. The specimen sequenced was blood. CDR3 residues: CASSPKTGGTYEQYF.